Sequencing of this T cell receptor beta chain was carried out in a study of glioma-infiltrating T cells listed by TCRdb under 2016. Looking at the study overall: TCR alpha- and beta-chain repertoires were sequenced from glioma tissue, non-neoplastic brain tissue and matched peripheral blood mononuclear cells. The paired cohort was made up of three low-grade glioma patients, several primary glioblastoma patients and three non-glioma patients who contributed non-neoplastic brain tissue. To measure divergence between tissue and blood T-cell populations, each tissue-infiltrating repertoire was compared with the peripheral blood repertoire of the same patient. What the work shows at the level of the full study, not this receptor alone: Tissue and blood shared very few CDR3 sequences, a result attributed to high CDR3 diversity and limited sampling. The group comparisons were based on small numbers of patients: three non-neoplastic, three low-grade glioma and seven to nine glioblastoma patients. In non-neoplastic patients, VJ-independent divergence between tissue and blood fell below expectation, whereas in all gliomas, and especially in low-grade gliomas, the divergence rose above expectation.

Turning to this clonotype: Its cognate antigen has yet to be identified. No much larger clone exists at a distance of one base, and base qualities are not known.

TCR alpha and beta CDR3 regions were amplified with the iRepertoire nested amplicon-rescue multiplex PCR (arm-PCR) platform from RNA. The input for one-step reverse transcription and amplification was about 100-450 ng of either tissue mRNA or PBMC total RNA. Following bead purification, Illumina adapters were added through a secondary multiplex PCR, and the libraries were then gel-purified between 200 and 400 bp. The libraries contained internal 6-nucleotide barcodes that were used for demultiplexing. The libraries were sequenced on an Illumina MiSeq using 2x220 or 2x250 nucleotide paired-end reads. Per the source publication's procedure: Paired reads were merged using FLASH 1.2.11 and aligned with BWA-MEM to the GRCh37 human genome, and TRA and TRB reads were then extracted. An IMGT-derived reference of cassette sequences and CDR3 motifs, with pseudogenes included, was used for V and J assignment. Three-frame translation of reads was performed, and productive CDR3s were defined as those with a C...FGXG motif and no stop codons. A clonotype was defined as a unique combination of a V-J cassette pair and a CDR3 amino acid sequence. Reads were filtered by Hamming distance, with the threshold set by the sequence error rate of each sample in mapped regions. The raw public data were reprocessed by TCRdb itself: fastp quality trimming at Q25, MiXCR clonotype calling, in-frame beta chains only. Here each entry gathers all rows of one CDR3 protein and keeps the most common genes and DNA. These V and J calls derive from TCRdb rather than the authors' analysis. A total of 170,000 or so distinct CDR3 sequences appear in this sample, roughly 45% of them only once. Jointly, the top ten make up about 5.2% of the sample.

Reading from cysteine to phenylalanine, the CDR3 counts 14 amino acids. The CDR3 DNA has 42 bases and is translated from base 1. The germline V gene (reference sequence) provides CDR1 DFQATT and CDR2 SNEGSKA. This sequence uses TRBV20-1 and TRBJ2-3; no D gene call is confident. Near its end, the DNA agrees better with TRBJ2-5, so the J call may be wrong. This clonotype was obtained from a human donor with low-grade glioma or glioblastoma, undergoing nonglioma brain surgery, or in good health (not recorded which). The sequencing sample was made of glioma tissue, nonneoplastic brain tissue, or PBMCs (not recorded which). The CDR3 region: CSASVGSWAETQYF. Here is the DNA: TGCAGTGCTAGCGTAGGGTCCTGGGCAGAGACCCAGTACTTC.